The next 30 T cell receptor beta chains were all read from a single sample in a study of shared clonotypes between healthy human individuals. Generated by immunoSEQ multiplex PCR, the TCRdb table keeps only in-frame clones and is missing some. This table holds about 510,000 clones, approximately 79% found once. Material: PBMCs. Receptor source: a woman in her thirties or forties in good health. Some clones in this sample may be carry-over from other donors' samples.

This chain uses TRBV19 with TRBJ2-3, with 11 bases that match TRBD2. Per the germline V gene, CDR1 is LNHDA and CDR2 is SQIVND (reference sequence). The J segment lost 3 bases and the V segment lost 5 bases, leaving 4 bases of the junction unmatched. The length of the CDR3 is 15 residues. The CDR3 protein is CASSHPSGGTDTQYF. The CDR3, as DNA: TGTGCCAGTAGTCATCCTAGCGGGGGGACAGATACGCAGTATTTT.

J is TRBJ2-3 and V is TRBV5-1; D is tentatively TRBD1 or TRBD2 (5 bases each). V was cut by 7 bases and J by 2 bases, with 11 bases left in between. The germline V gene has CDR1 SGHRS and CDR2 YFSETQ. CDR3 length: 13 residues. CDR3 loop: CASRPGPTDTQYF. The DNA of the CDR3 is TGCGCCAGCCGACCGGGACCCACAGATACGCAGTATTTT.

The sample holds many counts of this clone. The V and J genes are TRBV27 and TRBJ2-1; the match to TRBD2 covers 10 bases. The CDR3 extends over 17 amino acids. Germline V CDR1 and CDR2: MNHEY, SMNVEV (reference sequence). Trimming cost V 6 bases and J 3 bases; bases outside gene matches: 11. CDR3 bases: TGTGCCAGCAGAGGTCTAGCGGGAGTTATTGGCTACAATGAGCAGTTCTTC. Its protein product is CASRGLAGVIGYNEQFF.

This clone was observed a handful of times. The chain couples TRBV9 to TRBJ2-4; perhaps TRBD1 as D (6 bases). The CDR3 spans 16 residues. Trimming cost V 8 bases and J 11 bases, with 29 bases left between them. CDR1 is SGDLS, CDR2 YYNGEE, per germline. CDR3 in amino acids: CASARDNGLPPWVQYF. CDR3 DNA: TGTGCCAGTGCCCGGGACAACGGTCTTCCCCCTTGGGTTCAGTACTTC.

Worth noting for this clone: Other DNA sequences of this sample code for an identical CDR3. The J gene is TRBJ1-1, the V gene TRBV28; D uncertain. CDR1 and CDR2 from the germline V gene are MDHEN and SYDVKM. The CDR3 consists of 11 residues. Trimming stripped 4 bases from V and 4 bases from J, with 4 bases between. The CDR3 bases are TGTGCCAGCAGTTCACCCACTGAAGCTTTCTTT. Protein: CASSSPTEAFF.

The V and J genes are TRBV7-9 and TRBJ2-3; 10 nucleotides line up with TRBD2. Germline V gene sequence: CDR1 SEHNR, CDR2 FQNEAQ (reference sequence). CDR3 length: 16 residues. The J segment lost 2 bases and the V segment lost 2 bases, leaving 4 bases of the junction unmatched. CDR3 in DNA: TGTGCCAGCAGCTTAAGACTAGCGGGTCCCACAGATACGCAGTATTTT. This encodes CASSLRLAGPTDTQYF.

V is TRBV4-3 and J is TRBJ1-6; no clear D. The germline CDR1 and CDR2 sequences are LGHNA and YSLEER. V lost 4 bases and J lost 6, with 16 bases in between. This CDR3 region has 16 residues. This chain's CDR3 is CASSRTGPRGNSPLHF. DNA for the CDR3: TGCGCCAGCAGCCGAACCGGGCCTCGGGGTAATTCACCCCTCCACTTT.

A remark on this clone: Other nucleotide sequences in the sample specify the same CDR3. The chain couples TRBV7-3 to TRBJ2-3; D possibly corresponds to TRBD2 (5 bases). The germline gives CDR1 SGHTA, CDR2 FQGTGA. The V end was cut by 5 bases, the J end by 0 bases, with 6 bases between. The CDR3 runs to 13 residues. CDR3 residues: CASSPGSTDTQYF. The DNA of the CDR3 is TGTGCCAGCAGCCCGGGGAGCACAGATACGCAGTATTTT.

V usage is TRBV5-1 and J usage is TRBJ2-2, with D possibly being TRBD1 (6 bases). From germline, CDR1 is SGHRS and CDR2 YFSETQ. Trimming removed 2 bases at V and 3 bases at J, with 11 bases between. The length of the CDR3 is 15 residues. CDR3 bases: TGCGCCAGCAGCTTCCAGGGGCGAGACACCGGGGAGCTGTTTTTT. It specifies CASSFQGRDTGELFF.

CDR3 residues: CASSVHTGELAEAFF. In DNA form, the CDR3 reads TGTGCCAGCAGCGTCCATACAGGGGAACTCGCTGAAGCTTTCTTT. This chain uses TRBV7-9 with TRBJ1-1; 7 nucleotides align to TRBD1. The germline gives CDR1 SEHNR, CDR2 FQNEAQ (reference sequence). The V and J ends lost 5 bases and 6 bases, in that order; junction bases with no gene match: 12. This CDR3 comprises 15 residues.

The chain links TRBV4-1 to TRBJ2-7, with 8 bases aligning to TRBD2. V trimming: 1 base; J trimming: 4 bases; junction bases outside the gene matches: 6. This CDR3 contains 15 residues. The germline V gene encodes CDR1 MGHRA and CDR2 YSYEKL. The CDR3 DNA is TGCGCCAGCAGCCAAGTTACTAGCGGATCGTACGAGCAGTACTTC. Translated, it gives CASSQVTSGSYEQYF.

Points on this clone: Other DNA sequences from this sample encode an identical CDR3 as well. This chain uses TRBV7-9 with TRBJ2-2, with unresolved D. Trimming pared 3 bases from V and 5 bases from J, leaving 7 bases between. The CDR3 is 13 amino acids. In germline, CDR1 is SEHNR, CDR2 FQNEAQ (reference sequence). The CDR3 spells CASSLGGTGELFF. CDR3 sequence (DNA): TGTGCCAGCAGCTTGGGTGGGACCGGGGAGCTGTTTTTT.

The chain employs TRBV5-4 and TRBJ2-4; D gene unclear. The CDR3 length is 11 residues. V was cut by 0 bases and J by 7 bases, with 2 bases left in between. Germline loops: CDR1 SGHNT, CDR2 YYREEE (reference sequence). The chain's CDR3 is CASSLDNIQYF. The CDR3, as DNA: TGTGCCAGCAGCTTGGACAACATTCAGTACTTC.

The sample holds one count of this clone. This chain connects TRBV7-8 to TRBJ1-4; D uncertain. The CDR3 has 17 residues. V shed 1 base and J shed 6 bases, with 18 bases lying between them. Germline V gives CDR1 SGHVS, CDR2 FQNEAQ. CDR3 bases: TGTGCCAGCAGCTTAGGCCAAAACAGCAACTCGCATGAAAAACTGTTTTTT. It codes for CASSLGQNSNSHEKLFF.

This clone was found once. The chain employs TRBV2 and TRBJ2-1; no firm D call. This CDR3 comprises 14 residues. The V gene's germline CDR1 is SNHLY and CDR2 FYNNEI. V lost 7 bases to trimming and J lost 0 bases, with 10 bases between them. CDR3 in amino acids: CASKDPLSYNEQFF. CDR3 nucleotide sequence: TGTGCCAGCAAGGACCCGCTCTCCTACAATGAGCAGTTCTTC. The variable domain in full, completed from reference TRBV2 and TRBJ2-1, reads EPEVTQTPSHQVTQMGQEVILRCVPISNHLYFYWYRQILGQKVEFLVSFYNNEISEKSEIFDDQFSVERPDGSNFTLKIRSTKLEDSAMYFCASKDPLSYNEQFFGPGTRLTVL.

The CDR3 loop reads CASSAGGAVSGELFF. DNA for the CDR3: TGTGCCAGCAGCGCAGGGGGAGCGGTGTCCGGGGAGCTGTTTTTT. The chain recombines TRBV9 with TRBJ2-2, with 7 bases fitting TRBD1. The CDR3 is 15 residues long. Germline CDR1 is SGDLS and CDR2 is YYNGEE. V gave up 3 bases and J gave up 6 bases; unmatched junction bases: 8.

The V gene is TRBV29-1, the J gene TRBJ2-1; D is undetermined. This CDR3 has 14 residues. V was trimmed by 3 bases and J by 0 bases, leaving 9 bases between them. CDR1 and CDR2 from the germline V gene are SQVTM and ANQGSEA. The CDR3 region is CSVEGASSYNEQFF. Written as DNA, the CDR3 is TGCAGCGTTGAGGGCGCTAGCTCCTACAATGAGCAGTTCTTC.

This clone was observed once. The CDR3, as DNA: TGTGCCATCAGTGCAGTCAGGGGGAATGAGCAGTTCTTC. Its translation: CAISAVRGNEQFF. The V call is TRBV10-3, the J call TRBJ2-1, with TRBD1 identical over 7 bases. Germline assignment: CDR1 ENHRY and CDR2 SYGVKD. V dropped 4 bases and J dropped 7; count of bases not matched to a gene: 4. The CDR3 consists of 13 residues.

The gene calls are TRBV30 and TRBJ2-3, with D tentatively TRBD1 or TRBD2 (5 bases each). There are 14 residues in the CDR3. Per germline, CDR1 GTSNPN and CDR2 SVGIG (reference sequence). Trimming removed 4 bases at V and 2 bases at J, with 13 bases between. This CDR3 is CAWNGDAPTDTQYF. The CDR3 coding sequence is TGTGCCTGGAACGGGGACGCCCCCACAGATACGCAGTATTTT.

This clone was seen more than once but under ten times. The chain combines TRBV2 with TRBJ1-5; 9 nucleotides align to TRBD1. Germline-derived CDR1 and CDR2 are SNHLY and FYNNEI. V dropped 5 bases and J dropped 4; count of bases not matched to a gene: 6. The CDR3 totals 15 residues. CDR3 DNA: TGTGCCAGCAGTTACGACAGGGGGAATAATCAGCCCCAGCATTTT. It is translated as CASSYDRGNNQPQHF.

The chain has TRBV5-1 and TRBJ2-3; D is undetermined. The CDR3 is made up of 14 amino acids. V was pared by 0 bases and J by 0 bases, with 5 bases between. Germline V CDR1 and CDR2: SGHRS, YFSETQ. CDR3 sequence: CASSLEESTDTQYF. The CDR3 nucleotides read TGCGCCAGCAGCTTGGAAGAAAGCACAGATACGCAGTATTTT.

This chain joins TRBV29-1 and TRBJ2-3; perhaps TRBD2 as D (5 bases). The CDR3 is 10 amino acids. The germline CDR1 and CDR2 sequences are SQVTM and ANQGSEA. V lost 8 bases, J lost 10 bases, and 13 bases lay in between. DNA for the CDR3: TGCAGCTCTCGCACGGAGGCGCAGTATTTT. This gives the protein CSSRTEAQYF.

The V gene is TRBV6-5, the J gene TRBJ2-2; perhaps TRBD1 as D (6 bases). The CDR3 covers 14 residues. Trimming stripped 4 bases from V and 1 base from J, with 7 bases between. Germline V gene data show CDR1 as MNHEY and CDR2 as SVGAGI. The CDR3 reads CASSSDRNTGELFF. The CDR3, as DNA: TGTGCCAGCAGTTCGGACAGGAACACCGGGGAGCTGTTTTTT.

The chain employs TRBV7-3 and TRBJ2-6, with D perhaps TRBD1 (5 bases). This CDR3 is 15 amino acids long. V shed 3 bases and J shed 13 bases, with 19 bases lying between them. Per germline, CDR1 SGHTA and CDR2 FQGTGA. The CDR3 region is CASSFRTSLPEVLTF. Here the CDR3 DNA reads TGTGCCAGCAGCTTTAGGACATCGCTACCCGAAGTCCTGACTTTC.

J is TRBJ2-3 and V is TRBV30; D remains ambiguous. Trimming took off 1 base at V and 6 bases at J, with 14 bases between the two ends. CDR1 and CDR2 from the germline V gene are GTSNPN and SVGIG (reference sequence). CDR3 length equals 14 residues. Here the CDR3 reads CAWSARRAGDTQYF. The CDR3, as DNA: TGTGCCTGGAGTGCCCGTCGAGCAGGCGATACGCAGTATTTT. Full variable domain (rest looked up from reference TRBV30 and TRBJ2-3): SQTIHQWPATLVQPVGSPLSLECTVEGTSNPNLYWYRQAAGRGLQLLFYSVGIGQISSEVPQNLSASRPQDRQFILSSKKLLLSDSGFYLCAWSARRAGDTQYFGPGTRLTVL.

This chain uses TRBV7-2 with TRBJ2-2; tentative D call: TRBD1 (6 bases). The CDR3 extends over 16 amino acids. Germline CDR1 is SGHTA and CDR2 is FQGNSA. Between the trimmed V and J ends, which lost 4 bases and 6 bases, there was a span of 18 bases. DNA of the CDR3: TGTGCCAGCAGCTCTAGGGGGAGAGGGTTTCCCGGGGAGCTGTTTTTT. This translates into CASSSRGRGFPGELFF.

This chain connects TRBV21-1 to TRBJ1-2; the D call in the table, TRBD1, was not verified against the DNA. TRBV21-1 is classified as a pseudogene. The CDR3 runs 16 residues. This CDR3 reads CASSKGRQGNNYGYTF. The CDR3 DNA reads as TGTGCCAGCAGCAAAGGCCGACAGGGGAATAACTATGGCTACACCTTC.

This clone was detected only once. The same CDR3 can be traced to other DNA sequences in this sample. This chain joins TRBV18 and TRBJ2-7; 10 bases map to TRBD1. Trimming cost V 3 bases and J 3 bases; bases outside gene matches: 2. The V gene's germline CDR1 is KGHSH and CDR2 LQKENI. The CDR3 has 14 residues. CDR3 protein: CASSPGTGVYEQYF. Here the CDR3 DNA reads TGTGCCAGCTCACCTGGGACAGGGGTCTACGAGCAGTACTTC.

The rearrangement links TRBV7-9 to TRBJ2-3; 11 bases agree with TRBD2. In germline, CDR1 is SEHNR, CDR2 FQNEAQ (reference sequence). This CDR3 comprises 16 residues. The ends lost 8 bases at V and 5 bases at J; junction bases unmatched: 12. The CDR3 region is CASGDIAGGVGDTQYF. CDR3 bases: TGTGCCAGCGGGGACATAGCGGGAGGGGTGGGAGATACGCAGTATTTT.

This clone was observed a few times. V gene TRBV5-4 combines with J gene TRBJ1-1; D is uncertain. Trimming left V 2 bases short and J 3 bases short, with 8 bases between. The CDR3 consists of 13 residues. Per germline, CDR1 SGHNT and CDR2 YYREEE (reference sequence). CDR3 region: CASSLPGYTEAFF. The CDR3 bases are TGTGCCAGCAGCTTACCGGGCTACACTGAAGCTTTCTTT.